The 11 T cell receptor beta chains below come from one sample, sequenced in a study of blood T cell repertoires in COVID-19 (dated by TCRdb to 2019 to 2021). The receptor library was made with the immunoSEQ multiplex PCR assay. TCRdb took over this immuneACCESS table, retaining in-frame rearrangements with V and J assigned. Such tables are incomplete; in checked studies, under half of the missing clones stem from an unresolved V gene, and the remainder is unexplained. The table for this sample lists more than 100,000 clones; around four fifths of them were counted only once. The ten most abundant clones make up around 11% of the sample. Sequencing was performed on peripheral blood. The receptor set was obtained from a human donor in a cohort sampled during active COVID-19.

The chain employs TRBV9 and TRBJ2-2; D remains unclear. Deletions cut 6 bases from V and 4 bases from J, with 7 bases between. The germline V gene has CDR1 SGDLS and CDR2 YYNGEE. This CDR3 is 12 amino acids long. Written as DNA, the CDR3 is TGTGCCAGCAACCCCGGCACCGGGGAGCTGTTTTTT. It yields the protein CASNPGTGELFF.

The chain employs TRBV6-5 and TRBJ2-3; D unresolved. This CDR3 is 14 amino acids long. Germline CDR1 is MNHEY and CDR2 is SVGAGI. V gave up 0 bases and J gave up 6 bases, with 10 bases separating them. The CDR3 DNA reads TGTGCCAGCAGTTACTCAACCCCACGGGATACGCAGTATTTT. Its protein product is CASSYSTPRDTQYF.

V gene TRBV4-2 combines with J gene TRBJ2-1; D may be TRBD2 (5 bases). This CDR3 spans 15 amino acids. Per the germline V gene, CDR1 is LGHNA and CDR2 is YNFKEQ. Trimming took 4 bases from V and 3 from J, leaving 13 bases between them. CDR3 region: CASSPIEGVYNEQFF. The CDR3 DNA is TGTGCCAGCAGCCCCATCGAGGGAGTCTACAATGAGCAGTTCTTC.

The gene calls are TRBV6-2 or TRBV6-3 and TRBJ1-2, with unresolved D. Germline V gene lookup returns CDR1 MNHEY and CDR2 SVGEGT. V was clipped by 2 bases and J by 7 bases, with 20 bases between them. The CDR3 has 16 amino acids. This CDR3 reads CASSYRSRGGFGGYTF. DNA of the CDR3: TGTGCCAGCAGTTACCGGTCACGGGGAGGTTTCGGTGGCTACACCTTC.

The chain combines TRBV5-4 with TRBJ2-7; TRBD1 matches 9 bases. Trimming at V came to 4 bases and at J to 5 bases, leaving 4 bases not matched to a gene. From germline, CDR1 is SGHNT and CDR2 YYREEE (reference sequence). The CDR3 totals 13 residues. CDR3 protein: CASSEGQGHEQYF. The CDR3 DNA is TGTGCCAGCAGCGAGGGACAGGGCCACGAGCAGTACTTC. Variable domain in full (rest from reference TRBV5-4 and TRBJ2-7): ETGVTQSPTHLIKTRGQQVTLRCSSQSGHNTVSWYQQALGQGPQFIFQYYREEENGRGNFPPRFSGLQFPNYSSELNVNALELDDSALYLCASSEGQGHEQYFGPGTRLTVT.

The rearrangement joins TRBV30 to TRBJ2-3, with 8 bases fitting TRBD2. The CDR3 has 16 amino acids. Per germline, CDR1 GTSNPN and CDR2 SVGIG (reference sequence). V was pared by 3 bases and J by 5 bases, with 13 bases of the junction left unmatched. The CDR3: CAWRQLREGSRDTQYF. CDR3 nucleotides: TGTGCCTGGAGGCAACTTCGGGAGGGGTCCAGAGATACGCAGTATTTT.

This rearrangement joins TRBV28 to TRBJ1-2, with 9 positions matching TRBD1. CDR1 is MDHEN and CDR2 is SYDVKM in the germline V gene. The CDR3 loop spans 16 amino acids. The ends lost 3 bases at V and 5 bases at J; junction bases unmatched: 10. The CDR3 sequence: CASSFASTGGGYGYTF. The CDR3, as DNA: TGTGCCAGCAGTTTCGCTAGTACAGGGGGCGGGTATGGCTACACCTTC.

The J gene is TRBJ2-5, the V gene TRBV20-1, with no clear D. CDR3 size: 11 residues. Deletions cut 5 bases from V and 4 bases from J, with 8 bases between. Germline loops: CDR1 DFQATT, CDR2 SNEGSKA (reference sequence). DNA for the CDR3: TGCAGTGCTCAGCGAATAGAGACCCAGTACTTC. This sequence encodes CSAQRIETQYF.

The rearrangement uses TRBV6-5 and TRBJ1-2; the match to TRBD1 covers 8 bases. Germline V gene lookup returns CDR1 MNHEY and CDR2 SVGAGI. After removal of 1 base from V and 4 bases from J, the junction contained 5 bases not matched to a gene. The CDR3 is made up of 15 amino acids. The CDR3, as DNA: TGTGCCAGCAGTTACTTGGGACAGGTGGCCTATGGCTACACCTTC. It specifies CASSYLGQVAYGYTF.

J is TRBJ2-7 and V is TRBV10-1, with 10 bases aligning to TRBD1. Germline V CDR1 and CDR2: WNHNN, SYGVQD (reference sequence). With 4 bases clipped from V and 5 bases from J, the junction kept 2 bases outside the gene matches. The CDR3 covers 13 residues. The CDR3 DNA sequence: TGCGCCAGCAGTGCCGGGACAGGGGACGAGCAGTACTTC. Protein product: CASSAGTGDEQYF.

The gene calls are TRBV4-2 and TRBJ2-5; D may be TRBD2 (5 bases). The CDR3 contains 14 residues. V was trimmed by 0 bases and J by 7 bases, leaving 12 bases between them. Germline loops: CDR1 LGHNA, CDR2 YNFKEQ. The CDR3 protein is CASSQDLLGRTQYF. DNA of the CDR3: TGTGCCAGCAGCCAAGATCTCCTAGGGAGGACCCAGTACTTC.